Sequencing of this T cell receptor (beta chain) was carried out in a study of blood T cell repertoires in COVID-19. At the level of the study: Collection of acute and convalescent COVID-19 samples took place in the United States, Italy and Spain. From T cells, B-cell-depleted T cells, or PBMCs came the material, which was cDNA or gDNA.

Authors' methods: Nucleated cell number was recorded as an estimate derived from reference gene primer amplification. TCRdb's copy holds only in-frame clones and misses some; the assay was immunoSEQ multiplex PCR. V, J and clone size were drawn from that table, and D and trimming were deduced from the DNA. The sample holds over 85,000 clones; over 75% are singletons and the top ten take around 15%. This CDR3 spans 17 amino acids. The germline V gene encodes CDR1 SGHRS and CDR2 YFSETQ. V lost 2 bases to trimming and J lost 1 base, with 13 bases between them. The origin of this receptor is a woman aged 80 or older with active or convalescent COVID-19. The chain is built from TRBV5-1 and TRBJ2-6; possible D gene TRBD1, 7 bases. Material for sequencing was peripheral blood. The CDR3, as DNA: TGCGCCAGCAGCTTAGCAGGGGGGAGGTCTGGGGCCAACGTCCTGACTTTC. This sequence encodes CASSLAGGRSGANVLTF.